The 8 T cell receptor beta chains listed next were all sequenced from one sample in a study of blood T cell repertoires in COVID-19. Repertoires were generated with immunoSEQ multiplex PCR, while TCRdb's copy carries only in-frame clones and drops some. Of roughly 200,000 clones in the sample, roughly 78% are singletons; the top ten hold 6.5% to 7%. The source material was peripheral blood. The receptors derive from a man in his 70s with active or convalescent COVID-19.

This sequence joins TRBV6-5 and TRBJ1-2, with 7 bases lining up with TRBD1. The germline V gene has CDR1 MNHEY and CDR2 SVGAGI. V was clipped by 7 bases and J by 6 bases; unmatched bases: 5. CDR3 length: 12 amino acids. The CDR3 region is CASTDRVHGYTF. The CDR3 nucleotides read TGTGCCAGCACCGACAGGGTTCATGGCTACACCTTC.

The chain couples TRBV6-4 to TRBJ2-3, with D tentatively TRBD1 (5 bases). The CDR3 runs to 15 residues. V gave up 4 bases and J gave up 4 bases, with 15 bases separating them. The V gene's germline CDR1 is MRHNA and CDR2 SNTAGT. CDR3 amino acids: CASSALGAQSDTQYF. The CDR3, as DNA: TGTGCCAGCAGTGCTCTAGGGGCTCAGTCAGATACGCAGTATTTT.

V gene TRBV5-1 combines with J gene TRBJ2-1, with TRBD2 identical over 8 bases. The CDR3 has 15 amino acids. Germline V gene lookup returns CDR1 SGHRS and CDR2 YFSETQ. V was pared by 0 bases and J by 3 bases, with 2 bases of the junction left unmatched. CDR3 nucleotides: TGCGCCAGCAGCTTGGGCGGGAGGTTCTACAATGAGCAGTTCTTC. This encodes CASSLGGRFYNEQFF.

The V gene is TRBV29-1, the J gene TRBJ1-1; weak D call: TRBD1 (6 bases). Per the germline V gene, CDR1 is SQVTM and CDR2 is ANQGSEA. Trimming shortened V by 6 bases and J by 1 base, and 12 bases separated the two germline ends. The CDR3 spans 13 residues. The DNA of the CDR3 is TGCAGCGTGCTGGACAGTCCGAACACTGAAGCTTTCTTT. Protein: CSVLDSPNTEAFF.

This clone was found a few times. The CDR3 sequence: CASSLQGIYGYTF. The CDR3 region has the DNA TGTGCCAGCAGCTTGCAGGGGATCTATGGCTACACCTTC. The chain has TRBV5-8 and TRBJ1-2, with D perhaps TRBD1 (6 bases). The CDR3 has 13 residues. V lost 1 base and J lost 4, with 8 bases in between. Germline V gene lookup returns CDR1 SGHTS and CDR2 YDEGEE. The full variable domain, in which reference TRBV5-8 and TRBJ1-2 provide the parts outside the CDR3, is EAGVTQSPTHLIKTRGQQATLRCSPISGHTSVYWYQQALGLGLQFLLWYDEGEERNRGNFPPRFSGRQFPNYSSELNVNALELEDSALYLCASSLQGIYGYTFGSGTRLTVV.

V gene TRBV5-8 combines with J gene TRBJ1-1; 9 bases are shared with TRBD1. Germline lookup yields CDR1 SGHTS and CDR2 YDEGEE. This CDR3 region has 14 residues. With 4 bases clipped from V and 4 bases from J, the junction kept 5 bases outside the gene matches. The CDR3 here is CASSGDRDSTEAFF. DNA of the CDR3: TGTGCCAGCAGCGGGGACAGGGATAGCACTGAAGCTTTCTTT.

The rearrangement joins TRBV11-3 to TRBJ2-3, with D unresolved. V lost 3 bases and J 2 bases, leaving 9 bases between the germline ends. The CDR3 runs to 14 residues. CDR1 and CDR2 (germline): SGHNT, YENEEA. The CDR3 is CASSFSLYTDTQYF. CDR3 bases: TGTGCCAGCAGCTTCTCACTATACACAGATACGCAGTATTTT. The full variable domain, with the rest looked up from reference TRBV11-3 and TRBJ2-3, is EAGVVQSPRYKIIEKKQPVAFWCNPISGHNTLYWYLQNLGQGPELLIRYENEEAVDDSQLPKDRFSAERLKGVDSTLKIQPAELGDSAVYLCASSFSLYTDTQYFGPGTRLTVL.

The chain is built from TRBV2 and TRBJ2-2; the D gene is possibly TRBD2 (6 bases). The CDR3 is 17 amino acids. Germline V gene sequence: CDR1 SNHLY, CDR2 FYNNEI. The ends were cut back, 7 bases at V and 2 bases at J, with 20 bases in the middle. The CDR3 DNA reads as TGTGCCAGCACCGAGCAAGGCGGGGCGTTTAACACCGGGGAGCTGTTTTTT. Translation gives CASTEQGGAFNTGELFF.